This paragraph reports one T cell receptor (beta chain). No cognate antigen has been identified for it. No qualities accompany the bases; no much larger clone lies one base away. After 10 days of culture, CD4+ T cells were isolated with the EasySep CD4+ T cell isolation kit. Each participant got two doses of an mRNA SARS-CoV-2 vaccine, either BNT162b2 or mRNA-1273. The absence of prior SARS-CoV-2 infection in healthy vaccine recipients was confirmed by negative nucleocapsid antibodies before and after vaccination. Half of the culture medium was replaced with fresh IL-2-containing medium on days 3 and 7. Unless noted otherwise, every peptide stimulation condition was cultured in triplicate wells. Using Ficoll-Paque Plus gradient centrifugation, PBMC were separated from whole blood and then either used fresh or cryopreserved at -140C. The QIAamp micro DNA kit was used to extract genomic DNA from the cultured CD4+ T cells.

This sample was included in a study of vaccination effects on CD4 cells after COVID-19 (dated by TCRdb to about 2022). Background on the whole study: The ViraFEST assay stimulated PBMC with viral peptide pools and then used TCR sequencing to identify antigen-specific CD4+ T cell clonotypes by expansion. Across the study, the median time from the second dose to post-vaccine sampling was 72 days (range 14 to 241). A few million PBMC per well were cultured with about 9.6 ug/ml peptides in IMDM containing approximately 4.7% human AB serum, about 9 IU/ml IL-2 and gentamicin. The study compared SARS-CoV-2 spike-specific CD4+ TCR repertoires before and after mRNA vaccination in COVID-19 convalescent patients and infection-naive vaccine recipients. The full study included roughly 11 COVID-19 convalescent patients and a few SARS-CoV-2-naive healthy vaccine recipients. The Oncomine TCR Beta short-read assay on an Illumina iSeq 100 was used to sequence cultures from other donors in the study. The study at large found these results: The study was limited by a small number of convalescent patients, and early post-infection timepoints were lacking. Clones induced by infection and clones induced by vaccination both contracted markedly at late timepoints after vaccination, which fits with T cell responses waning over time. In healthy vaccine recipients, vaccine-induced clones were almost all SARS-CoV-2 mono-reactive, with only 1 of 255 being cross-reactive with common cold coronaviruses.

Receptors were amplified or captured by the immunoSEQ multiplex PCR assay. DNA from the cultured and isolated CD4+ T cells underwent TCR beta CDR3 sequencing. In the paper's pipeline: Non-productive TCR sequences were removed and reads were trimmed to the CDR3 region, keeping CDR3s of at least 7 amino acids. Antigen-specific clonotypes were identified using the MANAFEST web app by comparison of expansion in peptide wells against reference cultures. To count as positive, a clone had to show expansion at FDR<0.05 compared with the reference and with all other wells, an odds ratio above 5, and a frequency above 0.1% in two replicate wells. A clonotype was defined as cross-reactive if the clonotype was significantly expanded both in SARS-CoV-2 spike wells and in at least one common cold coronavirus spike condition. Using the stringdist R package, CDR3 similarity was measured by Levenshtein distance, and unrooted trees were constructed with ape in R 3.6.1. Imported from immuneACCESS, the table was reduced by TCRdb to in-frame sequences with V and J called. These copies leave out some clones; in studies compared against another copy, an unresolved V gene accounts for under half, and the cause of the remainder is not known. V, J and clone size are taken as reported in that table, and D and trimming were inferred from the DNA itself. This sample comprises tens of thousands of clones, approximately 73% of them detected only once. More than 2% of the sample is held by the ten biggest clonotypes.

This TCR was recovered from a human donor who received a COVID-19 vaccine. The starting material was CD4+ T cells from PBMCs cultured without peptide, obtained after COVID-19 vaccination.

CDR3 reads: CASSTSGGETQYF. The DNA is as follows: TGTGCCAGTAGTACTTCAGGCGGAGAGACCCAGTACTTC. The chain is made from TRBV19 and TRBJ2-5, with no reliable assignment of the D segment. Reading from cysteine to phenylalanine, the CDR3 counts 13 amino acids. This entry keeps only the CDR3 DNA: 39 bases, framed from base 1. Via the germline V gene (reference sequence), CDR1 is LNHDA and CDR2 SQIVND. V is shortened by 4 bases, J by 4 bases, and the region joining them spans 10 bases. The CDR3, completed at both ends by the reference TRBV19 and TRBJ2-5 genes, gives the full variable domain DGGITQSPKYLFRKEGQNVTLSCEQNLNHDAMYWYRQDPGQGLRLIYYSQIVNDFQKGDIAEGYSVSREKKESFPLTVTSAQKNPTAFYLCASSTSGGETQYFGPGTRLLVL.